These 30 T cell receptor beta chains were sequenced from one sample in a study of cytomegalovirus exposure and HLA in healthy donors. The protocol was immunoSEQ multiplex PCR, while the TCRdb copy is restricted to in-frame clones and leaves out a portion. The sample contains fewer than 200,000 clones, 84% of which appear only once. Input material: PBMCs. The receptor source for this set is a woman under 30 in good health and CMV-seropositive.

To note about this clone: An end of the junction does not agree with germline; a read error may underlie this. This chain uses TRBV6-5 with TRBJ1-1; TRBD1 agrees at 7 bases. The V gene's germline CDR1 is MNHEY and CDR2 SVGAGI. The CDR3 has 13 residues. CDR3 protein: CATSYRGGGEAFF. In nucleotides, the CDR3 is TGTGCCACCAGTTACAGGGGAGGGGGTGAAGCTTTCTTT.

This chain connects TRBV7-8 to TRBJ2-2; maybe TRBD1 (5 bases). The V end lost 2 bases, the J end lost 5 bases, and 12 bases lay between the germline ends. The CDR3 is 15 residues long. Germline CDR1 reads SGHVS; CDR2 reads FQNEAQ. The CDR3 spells CASSLTGMGTGELFF. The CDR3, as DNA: TGTGCCAGCAGCTTAACAGGAATGGGGACCGGGGAGCTGTTTTTT.

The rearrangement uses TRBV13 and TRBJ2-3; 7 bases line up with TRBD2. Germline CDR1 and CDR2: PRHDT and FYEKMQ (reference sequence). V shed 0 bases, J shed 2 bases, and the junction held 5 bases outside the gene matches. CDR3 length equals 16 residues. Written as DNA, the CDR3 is TGTGCCAGCAGCTTAGGGGGCGGGGGAAACACAGATACGCAGTATTTT. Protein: CASSLGGGGNTDTQYF. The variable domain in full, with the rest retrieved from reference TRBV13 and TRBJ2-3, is AAGVIQSPRHLIKEKRETATLKCYPIPRHDTVYWYQQGPGQDPQFLISFYEKMQSDKGSIPDRFSAQQFSDYHSELNMSSLELGDSALYFCASSLGGGGNTDTQYFGPGTRLTVL.

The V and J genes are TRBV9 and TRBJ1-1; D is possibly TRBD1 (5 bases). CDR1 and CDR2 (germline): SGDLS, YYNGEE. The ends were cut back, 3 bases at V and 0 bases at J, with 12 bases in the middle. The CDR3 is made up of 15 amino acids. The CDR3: CASSAQTDMNTEAFF. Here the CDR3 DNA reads TGTGCCAGCAGCGCTCAGACGGACATGAACACTGAAGCTTTCTTT.

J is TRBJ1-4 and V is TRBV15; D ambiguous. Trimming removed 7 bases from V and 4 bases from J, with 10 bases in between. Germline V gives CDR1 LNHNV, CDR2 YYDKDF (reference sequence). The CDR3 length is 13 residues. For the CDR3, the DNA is TGTGCCACCAAGTCGGTCCTTAATGAAAAACTGTTTTTT. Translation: CATKSVLNEKLFF.

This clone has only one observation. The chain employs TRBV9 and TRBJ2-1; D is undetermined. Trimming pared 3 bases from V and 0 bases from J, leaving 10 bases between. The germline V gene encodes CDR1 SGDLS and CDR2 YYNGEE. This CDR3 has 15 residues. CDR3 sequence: CASSGFPSSYNEQFF. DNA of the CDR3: TGTGCCAGCAGCGGCTTCCCTAGCTCCTACAATGAGCAGTTCTTC.

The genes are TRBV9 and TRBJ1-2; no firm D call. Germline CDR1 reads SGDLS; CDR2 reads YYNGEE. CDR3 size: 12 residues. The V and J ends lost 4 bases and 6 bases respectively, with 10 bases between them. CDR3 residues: CASSSRPHGYTF. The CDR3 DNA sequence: TGTGCCAGCAGCTCTAGACCTCATGGCTACACCTTC. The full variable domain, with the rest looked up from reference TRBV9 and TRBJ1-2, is DSGVTQTPKHLITATGQRVTLRCSPRSGDLSVYWYQQSLDQGLQFLIQYYNGEERAKGNILERFSAQQFPDLHSELNLSSLELGDSALYFCASSSRPHGYTFGSGTRLTVV.

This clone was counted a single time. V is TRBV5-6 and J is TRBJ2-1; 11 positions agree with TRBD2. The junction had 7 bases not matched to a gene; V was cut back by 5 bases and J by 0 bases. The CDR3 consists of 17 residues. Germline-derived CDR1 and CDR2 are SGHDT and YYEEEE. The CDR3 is CASSVTSGGSSYNEQFF. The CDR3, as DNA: TGTGCCAGCAGTGTTACTAGCGGGGGAAGCTCCTACAATGAGCAGTTCTTC.

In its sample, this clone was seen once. The CDR3, as DNA: TGCGCCAGCAACTGGGGACTAGCGGGGGGGCCGAGCACCGGGGAGCTGTTTTTT. It yields the protein CASNWGLAGGPSTGELFF. The genes are TRBV4-3 and TRBJ2-2; 16 bases fit TRBD2. This CDR3 region has 18 residues. The germline CDR1 and CDR2 sequences are LGHNA and YSLEER. The trim removed 7 bases at V and 4 bases at J, leaving 9 bases unmatched.

Written as DNA, the CDR3 is TGTGCCAGCAGCGTATGGGGGGGCGGAGAAGGAGATACGCAGTATTTT. Protein product: CASSVWGGGEGDTQYF. V is TRBV9 and J is TRBJ2-3; D perhaps matches TRBD2 (7 bases). The CDR3 is made up of 16 amino acids. The ends were cut back, 1 base at V and 5 bases at J, with 17 bases in the middle. CDR1 is SGDLS and CDR2 is YYNGEE in the germline V gene. The whole variable domain, filled in from reference TRBV9 and TRBJ2-3, reads DSGVTQTPKHLITATGQRVTLRCSPRSGDLSVYWYQQSLDQGLQFLIQYYNGEERAKGNILERFSAQQFPDLHSELNLSSLELGDSALYFCASSVWGGGEGDTQYFGPGTRLTVL.

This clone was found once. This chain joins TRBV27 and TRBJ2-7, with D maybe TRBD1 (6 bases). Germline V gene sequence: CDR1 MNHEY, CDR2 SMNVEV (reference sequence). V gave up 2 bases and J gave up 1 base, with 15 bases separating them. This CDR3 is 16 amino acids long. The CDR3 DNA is TGTGCCAGCAGTTTAAAGGGGGTAGTCTGGTCCTACGAGCAGTACTTC. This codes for CASSLKGVVWSYEQYF.

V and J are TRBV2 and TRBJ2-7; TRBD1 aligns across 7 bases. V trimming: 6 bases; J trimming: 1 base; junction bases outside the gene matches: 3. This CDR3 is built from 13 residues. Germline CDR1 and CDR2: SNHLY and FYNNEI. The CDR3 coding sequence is TGTGCCAGCAGACGACAGGGTTCCTACGAGCAGTACTTC. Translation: CASRRQGSYEQYF.

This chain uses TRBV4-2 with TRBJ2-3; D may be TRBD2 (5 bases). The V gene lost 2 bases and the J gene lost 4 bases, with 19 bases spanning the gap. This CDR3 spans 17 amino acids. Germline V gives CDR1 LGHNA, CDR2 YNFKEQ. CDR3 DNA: TGTGCCAGCAGCCAATTGTTCAGGCCGGTGGGAGCAGATACGCAGTATTTT. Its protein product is CASSQLFRPVGADTQYF.

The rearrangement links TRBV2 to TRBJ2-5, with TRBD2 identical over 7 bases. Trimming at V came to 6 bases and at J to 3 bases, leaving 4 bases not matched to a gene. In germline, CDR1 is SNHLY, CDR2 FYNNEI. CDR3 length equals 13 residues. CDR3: CASRAGTKETQYF. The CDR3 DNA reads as TGTGCCAGCAGAGCCGGGACTAAAGAGACCCAGTACTTC.

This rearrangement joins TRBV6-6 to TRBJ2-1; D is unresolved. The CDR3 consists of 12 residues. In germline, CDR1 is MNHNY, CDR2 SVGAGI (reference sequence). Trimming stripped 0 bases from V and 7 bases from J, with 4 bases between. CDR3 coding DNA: TGTGCCAGCAGTTACTCGAGTAATGAGCAGTTCTTC. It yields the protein CASSYSSNEQFF.

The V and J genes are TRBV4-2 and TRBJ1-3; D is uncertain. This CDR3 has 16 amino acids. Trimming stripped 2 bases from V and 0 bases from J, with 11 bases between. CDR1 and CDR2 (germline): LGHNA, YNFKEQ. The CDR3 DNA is TGTGCCAGCAGCCAACATTCAGGCATCTCTGGAAACACCATATATTTT. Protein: CASSQHSGISGNTIYF.

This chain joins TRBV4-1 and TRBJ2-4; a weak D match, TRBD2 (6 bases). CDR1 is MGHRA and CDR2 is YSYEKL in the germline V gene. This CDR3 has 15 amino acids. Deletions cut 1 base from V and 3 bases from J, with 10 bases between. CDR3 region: CASSQVGTDKNIQYF. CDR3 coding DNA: TGCGCCAGCAGCCAAGTGGGGACTGACAAAAACATTCAGTACTTC.

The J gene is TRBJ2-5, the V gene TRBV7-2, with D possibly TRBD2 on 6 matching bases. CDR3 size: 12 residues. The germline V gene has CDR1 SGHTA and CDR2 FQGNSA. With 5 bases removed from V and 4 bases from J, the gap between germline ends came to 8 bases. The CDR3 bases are TGTGCCAGCAGCCCGGAGGGAGAGACCCAGTACTTC. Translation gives CASSPEGETQYF.

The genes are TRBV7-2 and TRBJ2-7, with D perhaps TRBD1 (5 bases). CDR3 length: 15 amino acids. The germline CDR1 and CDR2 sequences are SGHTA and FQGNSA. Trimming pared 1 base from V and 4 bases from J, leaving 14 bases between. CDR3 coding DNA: TGTGCCAGCAGCTTAGATCAGGGTGTCCTTTACGAGCAGTACTTC. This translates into CASSLDQGVLYEQYF.

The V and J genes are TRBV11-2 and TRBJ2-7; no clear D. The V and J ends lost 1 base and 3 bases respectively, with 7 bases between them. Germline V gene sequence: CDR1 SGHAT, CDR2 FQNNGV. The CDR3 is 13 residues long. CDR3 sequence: CASSLGASYEQYF. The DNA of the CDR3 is TGTGCCAGCAGCTTAGGGGCGAGCTACGAGCAGTACTTC.

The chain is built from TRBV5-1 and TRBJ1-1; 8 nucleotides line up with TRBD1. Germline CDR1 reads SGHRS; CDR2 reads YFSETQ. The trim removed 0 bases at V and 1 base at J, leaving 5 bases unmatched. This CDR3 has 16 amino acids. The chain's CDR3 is CASSLGTGGRNTEAFF. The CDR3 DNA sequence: TGCGCCAGCAGCTTGGGAACAGGGGGAAGGAACACTGAAGCTTTCTTT.

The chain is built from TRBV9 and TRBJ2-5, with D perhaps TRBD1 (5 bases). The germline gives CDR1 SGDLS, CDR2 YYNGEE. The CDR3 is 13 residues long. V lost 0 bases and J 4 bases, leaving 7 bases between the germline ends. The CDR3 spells CASSVEGVETQYF. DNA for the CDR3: TGTGCCAGCAGCGTAGAAGGGGTAGAGACCCAGTACTTC.

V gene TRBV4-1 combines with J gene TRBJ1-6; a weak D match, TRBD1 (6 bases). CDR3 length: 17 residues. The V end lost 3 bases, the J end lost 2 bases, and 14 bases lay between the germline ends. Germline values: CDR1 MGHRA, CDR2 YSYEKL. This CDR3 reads CASSHLQGPPYNSPLHF. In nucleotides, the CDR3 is TGCGCCAGCAGCCATCTTCAGGGGCCCCCCTATAATTCACCCCTCCACTTT.

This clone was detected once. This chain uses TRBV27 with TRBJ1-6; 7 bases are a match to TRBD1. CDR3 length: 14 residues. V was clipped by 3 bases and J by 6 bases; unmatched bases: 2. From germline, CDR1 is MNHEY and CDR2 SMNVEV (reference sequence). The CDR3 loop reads CASSFGQVNSPLHF. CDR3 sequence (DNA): TGTGCCAGCAGTTTCGGACAGGTTAATTCACCCCTCCACTTT.

This CDR3 is CASSQQPGHYEQYF. CDR3 DNA: TGTGCCAGCAGCCAACAACCGGGACACTACGAGCAGTACTTC. The chain recombines TRBV14 with TRBJ2-7, with D perhaps TRBD1 (6 bases). This CDR3 comprises 14 residues. Germline-derived CDR1 and CDR2 are SGHDN and FVKESK. The V and J ends lost 2 bases and 3 bases respectively, with 11 bases between them.

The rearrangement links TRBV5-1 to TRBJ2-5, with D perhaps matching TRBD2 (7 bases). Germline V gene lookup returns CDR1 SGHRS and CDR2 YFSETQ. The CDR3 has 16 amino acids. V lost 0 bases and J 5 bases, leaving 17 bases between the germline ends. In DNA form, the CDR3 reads TGCGCCAGCAGCTTGGGCGGGGGCGATCACAGGGAGACCCAGTACTTC. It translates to CASSLGGGDHRETQYF.

The chain's CDR3 is CATSRRLAPSTDTQYF. The DNA of the CDR3 is TGTGCCACCAGCCGTAGATTAGCGCCGAGCACAGATACGCAGTATTTT. The rearrangement joins TRBV15 to TRBJ2-3, with D possibly being TRBD2 (5 bases). This CDR3 comprises 16 residues. Germline loops: CDR1 LNHNV, CDR2 YYDKDF (reference sequence). V was trimmed by 5 bases and J by 0 bases, leaving 15 bases between them.

CDR3 in amino acids: CASSYGGQGDNTEAFF. The CDR3 region has the DNA TGTGCCAGCAGTTACGGGGGACAGGGAGATAACACTGAAGCTTTCTTT. J is TRBJ1-1 and V is TRBV6-6, with 9 bases fitting TRBD1. V was pared by 2 bases and J by 2 bases, with 6 bases of the junction left unmatched. Germline lookup yields CDR1 MNHNY and CDR2 SVGAGI (reference sequence). The CDR3 extends over 16 amino acids.

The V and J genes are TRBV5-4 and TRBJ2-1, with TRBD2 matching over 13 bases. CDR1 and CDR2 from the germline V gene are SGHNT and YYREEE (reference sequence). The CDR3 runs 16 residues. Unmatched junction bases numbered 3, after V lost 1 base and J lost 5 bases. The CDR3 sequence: CASSLIGTSGNNEQFF. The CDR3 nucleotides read TGTGCCAGCAGCTTGATAGGGACTAGCGGGAACAATGAGCAGTTCTTC. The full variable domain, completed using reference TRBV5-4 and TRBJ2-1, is ETGVTQSPTHLIKTRGQQVTLRCSSQSGHNTVSWYQQALGQGPQFIFQYYREEENGRGNFPPRFSGLQFPNYSSELNVNALELDDSALYLCASSLIGTSGNNEQFFGPGTRLTVL.

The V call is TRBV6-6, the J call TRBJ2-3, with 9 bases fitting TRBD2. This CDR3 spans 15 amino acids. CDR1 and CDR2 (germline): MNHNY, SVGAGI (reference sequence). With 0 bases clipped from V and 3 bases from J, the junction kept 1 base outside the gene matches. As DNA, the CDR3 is TGTGCCAGCAGTTACTCGCTAGCGGGGACAGATACGCAGTATTTT. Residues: CASSYSLAGTDTQYF.